The 8 T cell receptor beta chains below come from one sample, sequenced in a study of identifying expanded T cells in peripheral blood. The protocol was immunoSEQ multiplex PCR, while the TCRdb copy is restricted to in-frame clones and leaves out a portion. The sample lists just over 90,000 clones, about 88% occurring once. The sample was blood. Every receptor here comes from a person aged 18 to 75 in good health.

The chain joins TRBV7-3 to TRBJ2-2, with no clear D. The ends were cut back, 1 base at V and 5 bases at J, with 5 bases in the middle. The CDR3 is made up of 13 amino acids. CDR1 and CDR2 from the germline V gene are SGHTA and FQGTGA. The CDR3 is CASSLKRTGELFF. CDR3 bases: TGTGCCAGCAGCTTAAAAAGGACCGGGGAGCTGTTTTTT.

The chain couples TRBV6-1 to TRBJ1-1; the D gene is possibly TRBD1 (6 bases). This CDR3 is built from 14 residues. The ends were cut back, 1 base at V and 4 bases at J, with 10 bases in the middle. The germline gives CDR1 MNHNS, CDR2 SASEGT. The CDR3 DNA reads TGTGCCAGCAGTGAAGAGGGGGGGCCCACTGAAGCTTTCTTT. Its translation: CASSEEGGPTEAFF.

This chain connects TRBV19 to TRBJ2-7; D is ambiguous. The germline V gene has CDR1 LNHDA and CDR2 SQIVND (reference sequence). V gave up 4 bases and J gave up 2 bases, with 12 bases separating them. The length of the CDR3 is 14 residues. CDR3 amino acids: CASSKDPPPYEQYF. The CDR3 DNA reads TGTGCCAGTAGTAAAGACCCACCGCCCTACGAGCAGTACTTC.

This chain connects TRBV15 to TRBJ2-5, with 8 bases that match TRBD1. Unmatched junction bases numbered 17, after V lost 6 bases and J lost 2 bases. Looked up from germline, CDR1 is LNHNV and CDR2 is YYDKDF (reference sequence). CDR3 length: 18 residues. CDR3 protein: CATRNGTGGAPRQETQYF. CDR3 DNA: TGTGCCACCAGGAACGGGACAGGAGGGGCCCCGCGTCAAGAGACCCAGTACTTC.

The V gene is TRBV5-6, the J gene TRBJ2-1; 8 nucleotides line up with TRBD1. The CDR3 consists of 13 residues. The germline V gene encodes CDR1 SGHDT and CDR2 YYEEEE. After removal of 3 bases from V and 6 bases from J, the junction contained 2 bases not matched to a gene. The CDR3 reads CASSYTGGNEQFF. As DNA, the CDR3 is TGTGCCAGCAGCTATACAGGGGGCAATGAGCAGTTCTTC.

V is TRBV4-3 and J is TRBJ2-2; no reliable D call. Trimming stripped 1 base from V and 6 bases from J, with 12 bases between. Germline CDR1 is LGHNA and CDR2 is YSLEER. The CDR3 sequence is 15 residues long. In DNA, the CDR3 is TGCGCCAGCAGCCAAGCCTCACAGAGAGCCGGGGAGCTGTTTTTT. Residues: CASSQASQRAGELFF.

This chain uses TRBV5-8 with TRBJ1-6; 9 bases agree with TRBD1. V was pared by 5 bases and J by 9 bases, with 9 bases of the junction left unmatched. The CDR3 contains 15 residues. Germline V gives CDR1 SGHTS, CDR2 YDEGEE. The CDR3 reads CASRITGTGTSPLHF. The DNA of the CDR3 is TGTGCCAGCAGGATAACCGGGACAGGGACTTCACCCCTCCACTTT.

The chain carries TRBV5-1 and TRBJ2-5, with 10 bases identical to TRBD2. The CDR3 runs 15 residues. Germline CDR1 is SGHRS and CDR2 is YFSETQ. V dropped 0 bases and J dropped 4; count of bases not matched to a gene: 3. The CDR3: CASSLGASGRETQYF. The CDR3 DNA reads TGCGCCAGCAGCTTGGGGGCTAGCGGGAGAGAGACCCAGTACTTC.